The clone carrying this TCR beta chain was counted many times. At one end the junction does not follow the germline gene, possibly because of a read error. There are 15 residues in the CDR3. The germline gives CDR1 SNHLY, CDR2 FYNNEI. MiXCR, applied by TCRdb to the RT-PCR reads, yields one record per CDR3 protein. The repertoire consists of around 30,000 distinct CDR3 sequences, with 8% to 10% occurring once and the leading ten covering roughly 50%. These data come from a study of patients and donors after allogeneic stem cell transplantation. The sample comprised blood, either unsorted or a sorted T cell fraction (not recorded which). The J gene is TRBJ1-1, the V gene TRBV2; D call uncertain. The TCR was taken from a human donor who was either an allogeneic HSCT recipient or a stem cell or donor lymphocyte infusion donor (not recorded which). It is not recorded whose cells these are; they may come from a transplant donor. The CDR3 nucleotides read TGTGCCAGCAGGGAAGGGCGCACCATGAACACTGAAGCTTTCTTT. Its protein product is CASREGRTMNTEAFF.